This paragraph covers one TCR beta chain sequence. Antigen specificity is unknown. The sample belongs to a study of PD-1 blockade in classical Hodgkin lymphoma. As for the study in general: Patients got intravenous nivolumab 3 mg/kg every 2 weeks.

Time point specified: cycle 4 day 1 (C4D1), after 6 weeks of nivolumab. All trial patients relapsed after autologous stem cell transplantation. Sequencing was performed with immunoSEQ multiplex PCR; in TCRdb, only in-frame clones are kept and a portion is missing. This table holds 80,000 to 100,000 clones, about 93% found once. The germline V gene has CDR1 MDHEN and CDR2 SYDVKM. Trimming removed 5 bases from V and 6 bases from J, with 17 bases in between. This CDR3 has 14 amino acids. Whole-study results and caveats: Newly diagnosed patients had baseline TCR diversity that was reportedly lower than that of healthy donors. The baseline diversity of complete responders showed similarity to that of newly diagnosed patients. Nivolumab initiated under 1 year post-ASCT led to patient exclusion.

This chain uses TRBV28 with TRBJ2-7; possibly TRBD1 for D (5 bases). This sequence originates from a human donor with classical Hodgkin lymphoma. The material sequenced was peripheral blood mononuclear cells (PBMCs), taken before the fourth cycle of nivolumab. CDR3 sequence: CASSEPGFPSEQYF. CDR3 nucleotide sequence: TGTGCCAGCAGTGAACCAGGGTTCCCCAGCGAGCAGTACTTC.